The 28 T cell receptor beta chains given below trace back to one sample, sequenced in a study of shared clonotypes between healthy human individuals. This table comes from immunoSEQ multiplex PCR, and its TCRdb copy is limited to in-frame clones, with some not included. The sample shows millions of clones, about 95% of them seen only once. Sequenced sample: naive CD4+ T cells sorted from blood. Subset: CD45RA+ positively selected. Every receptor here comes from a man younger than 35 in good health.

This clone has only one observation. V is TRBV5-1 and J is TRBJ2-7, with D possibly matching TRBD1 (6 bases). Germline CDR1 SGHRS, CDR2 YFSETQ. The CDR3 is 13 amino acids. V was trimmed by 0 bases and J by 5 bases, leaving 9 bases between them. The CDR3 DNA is TGCGCCAGCAGCTTGGACAGGGCCAACGAGCAGTACTTC. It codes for CASSLDRANEQYF.

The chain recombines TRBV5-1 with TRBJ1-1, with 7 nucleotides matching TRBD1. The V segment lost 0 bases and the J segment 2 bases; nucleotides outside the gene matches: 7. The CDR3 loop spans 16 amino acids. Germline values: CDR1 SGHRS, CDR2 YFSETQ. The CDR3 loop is CASSLDGDRRNTEAFF. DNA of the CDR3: TGCGCCAGCAGCTTGGATGGGGACAGAAGAAACACTGAAGCTTTCTTT.

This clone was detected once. CDR3 nucleotide sequence: TGTGCCAGCAGCTTATATCGGCTAGAGACCCAGTACTTC. It is translated as CASSLYRLETQYF. The V call is TRBV7-6, the J call TRBJ2-5; no firm D call. This CDR3 has 13 residues. V was pared by 2 bases and J by 4 bases, with 8 bases between. Germline V gene data show CDR1 as SGHVS and CDR2 as FNYEAQ.

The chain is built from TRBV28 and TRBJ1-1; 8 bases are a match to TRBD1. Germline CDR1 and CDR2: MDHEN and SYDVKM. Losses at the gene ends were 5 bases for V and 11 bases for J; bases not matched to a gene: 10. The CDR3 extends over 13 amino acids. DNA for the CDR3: TGTGCCAGCAGTCGCCGCGGACAGGGCAGGGCTTTCTTT. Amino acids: CASSRRGQGRAFF. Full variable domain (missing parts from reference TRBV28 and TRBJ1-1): DVKVTQSSRYLVKRTGEKVFLECVQDMDHENMFWYRQDPGLGLRLIYFSYDVKMKEKGDIPEGYSVSREKKERFSLILESASTNQTSMYLCASSRRGQGRAFFGQGTRLTVV.

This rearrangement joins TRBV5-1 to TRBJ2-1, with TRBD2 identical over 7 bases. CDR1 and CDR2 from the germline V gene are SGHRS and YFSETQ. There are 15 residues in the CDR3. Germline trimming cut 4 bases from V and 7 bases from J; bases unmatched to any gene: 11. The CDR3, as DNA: TGCGCCAGCAGCCTCAGGGACTTAGCGGGTAATGAGCAGTTCTTC. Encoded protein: CASSLRDLAGNEQFF.

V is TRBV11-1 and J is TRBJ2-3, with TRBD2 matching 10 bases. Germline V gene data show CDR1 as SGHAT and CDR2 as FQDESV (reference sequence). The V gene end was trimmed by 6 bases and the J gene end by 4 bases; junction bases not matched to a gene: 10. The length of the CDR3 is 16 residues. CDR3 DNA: TGTGCCAGCAGGAGCTGGGGACTAGCGTTGGCAGATACGCAGTATTTT. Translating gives CASRSWGLALADTQYF.

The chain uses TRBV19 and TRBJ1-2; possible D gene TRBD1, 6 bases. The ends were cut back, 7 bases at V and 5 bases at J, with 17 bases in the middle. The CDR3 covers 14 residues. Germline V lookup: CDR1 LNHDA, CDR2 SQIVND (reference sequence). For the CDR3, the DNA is TGTGCCAGTAACCCCTCAGGGGAATGGTATGGCTACACCTTC. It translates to CASNPSGEWYGYTF.

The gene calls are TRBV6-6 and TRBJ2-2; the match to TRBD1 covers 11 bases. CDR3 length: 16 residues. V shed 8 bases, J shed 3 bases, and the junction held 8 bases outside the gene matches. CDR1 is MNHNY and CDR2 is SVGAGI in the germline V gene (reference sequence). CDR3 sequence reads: CASGTGGTWYTGELFF. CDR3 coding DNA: TGTGCCAGCGGGACAGGGGGGACTTGGTACACCGGGGAGCTGTTTTTT.

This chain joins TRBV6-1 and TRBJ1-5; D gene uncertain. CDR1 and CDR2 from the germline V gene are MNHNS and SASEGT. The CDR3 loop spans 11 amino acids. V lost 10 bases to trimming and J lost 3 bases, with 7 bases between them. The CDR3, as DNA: TGTGCCACAGAGGACAATCAGCCCCAGCATTTT. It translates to CATEDNQPQHF.

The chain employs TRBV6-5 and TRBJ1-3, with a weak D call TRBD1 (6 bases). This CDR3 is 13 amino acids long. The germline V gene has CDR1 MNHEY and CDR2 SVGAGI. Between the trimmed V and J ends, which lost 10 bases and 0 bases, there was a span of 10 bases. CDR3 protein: CATKTGSGNTIYF. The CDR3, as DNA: TGTGCCACGAAGACAGGCTCTGGAAACACCATATATTTT.

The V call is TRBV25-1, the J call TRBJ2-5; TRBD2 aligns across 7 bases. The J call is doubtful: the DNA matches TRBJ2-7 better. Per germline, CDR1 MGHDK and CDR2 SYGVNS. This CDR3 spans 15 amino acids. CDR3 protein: CASRATGLSLYEQYF. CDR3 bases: TGTGCCAGCCGCGCTACGGGACTATCCTTGTACGAGCAGTACTTC.

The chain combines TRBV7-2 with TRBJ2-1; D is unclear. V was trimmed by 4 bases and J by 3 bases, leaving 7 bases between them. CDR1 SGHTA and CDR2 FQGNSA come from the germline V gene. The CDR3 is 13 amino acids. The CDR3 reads CASSSQNYNEQFF. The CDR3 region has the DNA TGTGCCAGCAGCTCTCAGAACTACAATGAGCAGTTCTTC.

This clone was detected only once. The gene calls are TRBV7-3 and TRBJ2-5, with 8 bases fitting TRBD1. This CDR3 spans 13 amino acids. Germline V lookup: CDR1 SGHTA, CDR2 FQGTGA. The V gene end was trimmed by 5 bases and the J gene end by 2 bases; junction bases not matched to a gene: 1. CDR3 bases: TGTGCCAGCAGCCGACAGGGGCAAGAGACCCAGTACTTC. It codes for CASSRQGQETQYF.

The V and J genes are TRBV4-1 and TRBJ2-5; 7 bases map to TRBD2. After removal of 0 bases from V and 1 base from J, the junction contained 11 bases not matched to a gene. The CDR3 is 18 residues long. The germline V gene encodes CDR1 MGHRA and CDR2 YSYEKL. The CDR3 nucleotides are TGCGCCAGCAGCCAAGATAGGCTAGCGGAGCGGAGCCAAGAGACCCAGTACTTC. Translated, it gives CASSQDRLAERSQETQYF.

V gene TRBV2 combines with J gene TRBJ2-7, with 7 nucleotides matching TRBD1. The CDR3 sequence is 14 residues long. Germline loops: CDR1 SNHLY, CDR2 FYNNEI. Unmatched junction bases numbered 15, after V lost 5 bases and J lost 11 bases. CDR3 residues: CASSWDSRPSWEYF. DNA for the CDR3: TGTGCCAGCAGTTGGGACAGCCGACCTTCGTGGGAGTACTTC.

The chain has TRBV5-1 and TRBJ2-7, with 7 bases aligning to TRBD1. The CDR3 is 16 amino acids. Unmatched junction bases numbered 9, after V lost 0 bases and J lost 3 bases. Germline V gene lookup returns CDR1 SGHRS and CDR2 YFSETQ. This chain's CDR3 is CASSLGQGSVNYEQYF. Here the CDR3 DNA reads TGCGCCAGCAGCTTGGGACAGGGTTCGGTTAACTACGAGCAGTACTTC. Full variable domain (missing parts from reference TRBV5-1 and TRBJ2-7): KAGVTQTPRYLIKTRGQQVTLSCSPISGHRSVSWYQQTPGQGLQFLFEYFSETQRNKGNFPGRFSGRQFSNSRSEMNVSTLELGDSALYLCASSLGQGSVNYEQYFGPGTRLTVT.

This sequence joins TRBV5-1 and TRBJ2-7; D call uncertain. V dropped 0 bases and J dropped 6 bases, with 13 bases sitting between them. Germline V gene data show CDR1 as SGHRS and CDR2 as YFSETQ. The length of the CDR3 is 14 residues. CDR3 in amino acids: CASSLGGPIGEQYF. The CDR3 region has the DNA TGCGCCAGCAGCTTGGGAGGCCCGATCGGCGAGCAGTACTTC.

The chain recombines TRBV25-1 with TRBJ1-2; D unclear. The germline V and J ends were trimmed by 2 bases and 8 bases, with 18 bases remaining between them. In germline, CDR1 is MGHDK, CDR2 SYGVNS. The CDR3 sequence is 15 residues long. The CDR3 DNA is TGTGCCAGCAGTGAAAACTGGGGAACGGCGGGGGGCTACACCTTC. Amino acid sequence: CASSENWGTAGGYTF.

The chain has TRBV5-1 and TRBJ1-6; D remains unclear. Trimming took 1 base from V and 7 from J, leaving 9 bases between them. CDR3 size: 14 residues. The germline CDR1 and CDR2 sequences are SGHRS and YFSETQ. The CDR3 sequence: CASSLFGINSPLHF. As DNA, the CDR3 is TGCGCCAGCAGCTTGTTTGGGATCAATTCACCCCTCCACTTT. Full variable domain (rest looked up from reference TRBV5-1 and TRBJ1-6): KAGVTQTPRYLIKTRGQQVTLSCSPISGHRSVSWYQQTPGQGLQFLFEYFSETQRNKGNFPGRFSGRQFSNSRSEMNVSTLELGDSALYLCASSLFGINSPLHFGNGTRLTVT.

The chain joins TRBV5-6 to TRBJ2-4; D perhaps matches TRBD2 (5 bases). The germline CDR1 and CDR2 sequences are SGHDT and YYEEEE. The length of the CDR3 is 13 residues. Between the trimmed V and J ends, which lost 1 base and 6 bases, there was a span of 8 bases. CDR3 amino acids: CASSLTSSNIQYF. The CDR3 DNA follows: TGTGCCAGCAGCTTGACTAGTTCAAACATTCAGTACTTC.

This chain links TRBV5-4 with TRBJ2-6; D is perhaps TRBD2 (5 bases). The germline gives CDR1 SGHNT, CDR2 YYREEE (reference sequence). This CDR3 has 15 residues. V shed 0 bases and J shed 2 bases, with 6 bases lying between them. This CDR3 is CASSLARAGANVLTF. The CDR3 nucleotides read TGTGCCAGCAGCTTGGCGAGGGCTGGGGCCAACGTCCTGACTTTC. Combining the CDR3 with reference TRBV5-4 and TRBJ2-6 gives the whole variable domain ETGVTQSPTHLIKTRGQQVTLRCSSQSGHNTVSWYQQALGQGPQFIFQYYREEENGRGNFPPRFSGLQFPNYSSELNVNALELDDSALYLCASSLARAGANVLTFGAGSRLTVL.

The CDR3 DNA is TGTGCCAGCAGCTCGGGACCAGGGGGCGCAGGGACTGAAGCTTTCTTT. Its protein product is CASSSGPGGAGTEAFF. The rearrangement uses TRBV11-2 and TRBJ1-1; TRBD1 matches 8 bases. Germline V lookup: CDR1 SGHAT, CDR2 FQNNGV. This CDR3 contains 16 residues. The V and J ends lost 4 bases and 5 bases, in that order; junction bases with no gene match: 12.

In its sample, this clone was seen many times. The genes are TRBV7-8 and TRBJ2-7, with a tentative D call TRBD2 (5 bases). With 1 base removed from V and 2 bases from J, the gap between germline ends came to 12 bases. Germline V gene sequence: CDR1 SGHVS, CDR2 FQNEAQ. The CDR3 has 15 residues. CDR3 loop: CASSLVALGTYEQYF. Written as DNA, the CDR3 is TGTGCCAGCAGCTTAGTTGCCCTCGGGACCTACGAGCAGTACTTC.

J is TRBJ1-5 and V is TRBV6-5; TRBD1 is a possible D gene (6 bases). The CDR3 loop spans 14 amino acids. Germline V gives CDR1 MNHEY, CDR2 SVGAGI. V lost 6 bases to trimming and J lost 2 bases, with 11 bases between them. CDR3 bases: TGTGCCAGCAGACTACAGGGTGGCAATCAGCCCCAGCATTTT. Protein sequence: CASRLQGGNQPQHF.

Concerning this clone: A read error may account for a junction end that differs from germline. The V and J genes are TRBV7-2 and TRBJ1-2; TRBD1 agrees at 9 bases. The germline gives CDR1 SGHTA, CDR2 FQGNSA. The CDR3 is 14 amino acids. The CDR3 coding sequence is TGTGCCGGCAGTCCCGGGACAGGGAACTATGGCTACACCTTC. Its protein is CAGSPGTGNYGYTF. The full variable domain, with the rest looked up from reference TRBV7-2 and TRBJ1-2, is GAGVSQSPSNKVTEKGKDVELRCDPISGHTALYWYRQSLGQGLEFLIYFQGNSAPDKSGLPSDRFSAERTGGSVSTLTIQRTQQEDSAVYLCAGSPGTGNYGYTFGSGTRLTVV.

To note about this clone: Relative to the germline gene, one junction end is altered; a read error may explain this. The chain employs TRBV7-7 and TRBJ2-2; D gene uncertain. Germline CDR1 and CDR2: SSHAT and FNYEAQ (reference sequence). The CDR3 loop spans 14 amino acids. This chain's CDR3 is CASSSRAVGGELFF. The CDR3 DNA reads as TGTGCTAGCAGCTCCCGGGCGGTCGGCGGGGAGCTGTTTTTT. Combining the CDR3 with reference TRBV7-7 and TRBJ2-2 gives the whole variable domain GAGVSQSPRYKVTKRGQDVTLRCDPISSHATLYWYQQALGQGPEFLTYFNYEAQPDKSGLPSDRFSAERPEGSISTLTIQRTEQRDSAMYRCASSSRAVGGELFFGEGSRLTVL.

The CDR3 nucleotides are TGTGCCAGTAGTGCCCCTCGGGGGGACCTGCGGGATACGCAGTATTTT. It is translated as CASSAPRGDLRDTQYF. This sequence joins TRBV19 and TRBJ2-3, with 7 bases that match TRBD2. J was trimmed by 6 bases and V by 5 bases; bases with no gene match: 14. CDR3 length: 16 amino acids. Germline assignment: CDR1 LNHDA and CDR2 SQIVND (reference sequence).

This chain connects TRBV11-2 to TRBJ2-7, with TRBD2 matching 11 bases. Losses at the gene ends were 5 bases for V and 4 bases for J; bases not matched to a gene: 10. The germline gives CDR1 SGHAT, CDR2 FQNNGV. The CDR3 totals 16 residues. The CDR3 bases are TGTGCCAGCAGCCAGACTAGCGGGGCGGTTCTATACGAGCAGTACTTC. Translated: CASSQTSGAVLYEQYF.